The 30 T cell receptor beta chains below come from one sample, sequenced in a study of beta chain features in type 1 diabetes. Findings of the study overall: Type 1 diabetes patients had TCRB CDR3s that were shorter (moderately but significantly so) in all four CD4+ subsets.

For these TCRs, the target antigens are not known. TCRB transcripts that were expressed got sequenced, as all of the isolated RNA had been reverse transcribed. Profiled with immunoSEQ multiplex PCR; TCRdb holds only in-frame clones, not every one. The table includes about 650,000 clones, around 12% detected once. The sequenced sample was naive CD4+ T cells from blood. These receptors came from a man aged 30 to 45 with type 1 diabetes.

This clone has only a few counts. The V call is TRBV27, the J call TRBJ2-2; TRBD1 agrees at 11 bases. The CDR3 totals 17 residues. Germline CDR1 reads MNHEY; CDR2 reads SMNVEV (reference sequence). V was clipped by 2 bases and J by 6 bases; unmatched bases: 8. CDR3 nucleotides: TGTGCCAGCAGTTTAAGACTTGGGACAGGGGGTTCCGGGGAGCTGTTTTTT. It encodes CASSLRLGTGGSGELFF.

The chain carries TRBV4-3 and TRBJ2-1, with 9 bases matching TRBD1. V gave up 3 bases and J gave up 4 bases; unmatched junction bases: 7. CDR3 size: 16 residues. Per germline, CDR1 LGHNA and CDR2 YSLEER. The CDR3 nucleotides are TGCGCCAGCAGCCAGATACCGGGACAGGGTTACAATGAGCAGTTCTTC. Protein product: CASSQIPGQGYNEQFF.

This clone has just a few counts. The chain joins TRBV27 to TRBJ2-1, with 8 bases identical to TRBD2. V was pared by 6 bases and J by 3 bases, with 4 bases of the junction left unmatched. CDR3 length equals 14 residues. Germline V CDR1 and CDR2: MNHEY, SMNVEV (reference sequence). The CDR3 DNA sequence: TGTGCCAGCAGAGAACTAGCGGACTACAATGAGCAGTTCTTC. Its protein is CASRELADYNEQFF.

This rearrangement joins TRBV7-8 to TRBJ2-2, with D possibly being TRBD1 (6 bases). This CDR3 comprises 16 residues. Germline CDR1 reads SGHVS; CDR2 reads FQNEAQ. Trimming removed 5 bases from V and 0 bases from J, with 13 bases in between. CDR3 coding DNA: TGTGCCAGCAGCCTGGGTTACAGGGCGAACACCGGGGAGCTGTTTTTT. Translation gives CASSLGYRANTGELFF.

This clone came up a few times. As DNA, the CDR3 is TGTGCCAGCAGCTTAGCGTTGACAGGGGTAAATGAGCAGTTCTTC. The encoded protein is CASSLALTGVNEQFF. The rearrangement joins TRBV7-2 to TRBJ2-1; TRBD1 aligns across 8 bases. Germline V gene data show CDR1 as SGHTA and CDR2 as FQGNSA. V was clipped by 0 bases and J by 7 bases; unmatched bases: 5. This CDR3 region has 15 residues.

This clone was counted only a few times. The gene calls are TRBV19 and TRBJ2-7, with D possibly being TRBD1 (5 bases). CDR1 is LNHDA and CDR2 is SQIVND in the germline V gene (reference sequence). The V end lost 5 bases, the J end lost 0 bases, and 11 bases lay between the germline ends. The CDR3 loop spans 14 amino acids. The CDR3: CASSADSTSYEQYF. CDR3 DNA: TGTGCCAGTAGTGCAGACAGCACCTCCTACGAGCAGTACTTC.

The chain carries TRBV29-1 and TRBJ2-1, with a tentative D call TRBD2 (5 bases). The CDR3 extends over 11 amino acids. The V and J ends lost 7 bases and 8 bases respectively, with 12 bases between them. The V gene's germline CDR1 is SQVTM and CDR2 ANQGSEA. This CDR3 is CSGGAGDEQFF. The CDR3 DNA follows: TGCAGCGGGGGAGCCGGGGATGAGCAGTTCTTC.

The chain uses TRBV15 and TRBJ2-3, with D unclear. The CDR3 sequence is 14 residues long. V was pared by 1 base and J by 0 bases, with 5 bases between. Looked up from germline, CDR1 is LNHNV and CDR2 is YYDKDF (reference sequence). The DNA for the CDR3 is TGTGCCACCAGCAGAGCAGCCAGCACAGATACGCAGTATTTT. Its translation: CATSRAASTDTQYF.

This chain links TRBV7-9 with TRBJ1-2; 9 nucleotides align to TRBD1. Germline V gene sequence: CDR1 SEHNR, CDR2 FQNEAQ (reference sequence). The CDR3 has 15 residues. J was trimmed by 8 bases and V by 2 bases; bases with no gene match: 9. The CDR3 is CASSLLAATGGGYTF. The CDR3 DNA reads TGTGCCAGCAGCTTATTAGCTGCGACAGGGGGAGGCTACACCTTC.

This clone was found a few times. This rearrangement joins TRBV29-1 to TRBJ2-7; 8 nucleotides line up with TRBD1. CDR3 size: 13 residues. CDR1 and CDR2 from the germline V gene are SQVTM and ANQGSEA. The trim removed 6 bases at V and 6 bases at J, leaving 10 bases unmatched. CDR3 bases: TGCAGCGTCGAAACTGGCACAGGGGGCGAGCAGTACTTC. It codes for CSVETGTGGEQYF.

Only a few counts were recorded for this clone. V and J are TRBV7-2 and TRBJ1-6; weak D call: TRBD1 (6 bases). The CDR3 totals 14 residues. CDR1 is SGHTA and CDR2 is FQGNSA in the germline V gene. Trimming removed 6 bases at V and 10 bases at J, with 16 bases between. CDR3 bases: TGTGCCAGCAGATTCAGGGGTTTGGCATCACCCCTCCACTTT. It is translated as CASRFRGLASPLHF.

The sample holds a few counts of this clone. The chain is built from TRBV2 and TRBJ2-2, with 8 bases fitting TRBD1. Unmatched junction bases numbered 4, after V lost 3 bases and J lost 1 base. This CDR3 contains 16 residues. In germline, CDR1 is SNHLY, CDR2 FYNNEI. Here the CDR3 DNA reads TGTGCCAGCAGTGAGTTAGGACAGGGGAACACCGGGGAGCTGTTTTTT. Its protein product is CASSELGQGNTGELFF.

This clone has a handful of counts. V is TRBV27 and J is TRBJ1-2; D uncertain. Germline V lookup: CDR1 MNHEY, CDR2 SMNVEV (reference sequence). CDR3 length equals 15 residues. V was pared by 4 bases and J by 4 bases, with 16 bases between. CDR3 nucleotides: TGTGCCAGCAGTTCCTTTTCTTCGGCAGGCTATGGCTACACCTTC. This codes for CASSSFSSAGYGYTF.

The chain joins TRBV7-2 to TRBJ1-5, with TRBD1 matching over 9 bases. Germline-derived CDR1 and CDR2 are SGHTA and FQGNSA. V lost 5 bases, J lost 4 bases, and 6 bases stayed unmatched. CDR3 length equals 15 residues. The CDR3 nucleotides read TGTGCCAGCAGCCCTACAGGGACAGGGAATCAGCCCCAGCATTTT. Translation: CASSPTGTGNQPQHF. The full variable domain, in which reference TRBV7-2 and TRBJ1-5 provide the parts outside the CDR3, is GAGVSQSPSNKVTEKGKDVELRCDPISGHTALYWYRQSLGQGLEFLIYFQGNSAPDKSGLPSDRFSAERTGGSVSTLTIQRTQQEDSAVYLCASSPTGTGNQPQHFGDGTRLSIL.

V and J are TRBV6-1 and TRBJ1-6; D unresolved. The CDR3 extends over 14 amino acids. Germline lookup yields CDR1 MNHNS and CDR2 SASEGT. The V end lost 2 bases, the J end lost 7 bases, and 9 bases lay between the germline ends. The CDR3 bases are TGTGCCAGCAGTGAAACCAGAGAGAATTCACCCCTCCACTTT. Its protein is CASSETRENSPLHF.

This clone was seen only a few times. The chain recombines TRBV5-8 with TRBJ1-5; D is undetermined. CDR1 and CDR2 from the germline V gene are SGHTS and YDEGEE. V was pared by 4 bases and J by 9 bases, with 8 bases between. This CDR3 is built from 11 residues. For the CDR3, the DNA is TGTGCCAGCAGCCCTCGCTGGCCCCAGCATTTT. Its translation is CASSPRWPQHF.

This clone was observed a handful of times. The chain employs TRBV7-9 and TRBJ1-1; no reliable D call. The germline gives CDR1 SEHNR, CDR2 FQNEAQ (reference sequence). V was cut by 5 bases and J by 4 bases, with 17 bases left in between. The CDR3 covers 15 residues. CDR3 sequence reads: CASSPRVWESTEAFF. Here the CDR3 DNA reads TGTGCCAGCAGCCCCCGGGTCTGGGAAAGCACTGAAGCTTTCTTT.

Concerning this clone itself: This sample includes further DNA sequences coding for the same CDR3. V is TRBV6-5 and J is TRBJ2-5; D is uncertain. The CDR3 length is 11 residues. Per germline, CDR1 MNHEY and CDR2 SVGAGI. The V end lost 5 bases, the J end lost 1 base, and 2 bases lay between the germline ends. The CDR3 nucleotides read TGTGCCAGCAGTAGCCAAGAGACCCAGTACTTC. Its translation is CASSSQETQYF.

The J gene is TRBJ1-4, the V gene TRBV2; tentative D call: TRBD1 (5 bases). Germline values: CDR1 SNHLY, CDR2 FYNNEI. Between the trimmed V and J ends, which lost 4 bases and 5 bases, there was a span of 14 bases. The CDR3 loop spans 15 amino acids. CDR3: CASSGQGRRNEKLFF. CDR3 coding DNA: TGTGCCAGCAGTGGCCAGGGTAGGAGGAATGAAAAACTGTTTTTT. The full variable domain, completed using reference TRBV2 and TRBJ1-4, is EPEVTQTPSHQVTQMGQEVILRCVPISNHLYFYWYRQILGQKVEFLVSFYNNEISEKSEIFDDQFSVERPDGSNFTLKIRSTKLEDSAMYFCASSGQGRRNEKLFFGSGTQLSVL.

This clone was counted a few times. J is TRBJ1-4 and V is TRBV10-3; a possible D gene is TRBD1 (6 bases). Germline V gene sequence: CDR1 ENHRY, CDR2 SYGVKD. The CDR3 is made up of 15 amino acids. The V and J ends lost 6 bases and 7 bases respectively, with 18 bases between them. Written as DNA, the CDR3 is TGTGCCATCAGCGTAATCAGGGGAACGGGTGAAAAACTGTTTTTT. Translated: CAISVIRGTGEKLFF.

V usage is TRBV6-6 and J usage is TRBJ2-7; D may be TRBD2 (6 bases). Germline V gene lookup returns CDR1 MNHNY and CDR2 SVGAGI (reference sequence). V was cut by 4 bases and J by 6 bases, with 22 bases left in between. This CDR3 has 16 amino acids. CDR3 nucleotide sequence: TGTGCCAGCAGTTTCCAGGAGGGACGACCTAATTTCGAGCAGTACTTC. Protein sequence: CASSFQEGRPNFEQYF.

The rearrangement uses TRBV2 and TRBJ2-1; no clear D. V was cut by 10 bases and J by 13 bases, with 17 bases left in between. There are 11 residues in the CDR3. CDR1 and CDR2 (germline): SNHLY, FYNNEI. CDR3 coding DNA: TGTGCCACCAAGGCAGAGGAGCTCCAGTTCTTC. Amino acids: CATKAEELQFF. The full variable domain, its missing parts supplied by reference TRBV2 and TRBJ2-1, is EPEVTQTPSHQVTQMGQEVILRCVPISNHLYFYWYRQILGQKVEFLVSFYNNEISEKSEIFDDQFSVERPDGSNFTLKIRSTKLEDSAMYFCATKAEELQFFGPGTRLTVL.

This clone was seen more than once but under ten times. CDR3 amino acids: CASSTGPPDEQYF. The CDR3 DNA reads as TGTGCCAGCAGCACCGGGCCACCGGACGAGCAGTACTTC. The chain couples TRBV9 to TRBJ2-7, with unresolved D. The CDR3 is 13 amino acids. Germline V gene lookup returns CDR1 SGDLS and CDR2 YYNGEE. V was pared by 4 bases and J by 5 bases, with 13 bases between. The variable domain in full, completed from reference TRBV9 and TRBJ2-7, reads DSGVTQTPKHLITATGQRVTLRCSPRSGDLSVYWYQQSLDQGLQFLIQYYNGEERAKGNILERFSAQQFPDLHSELNLSSLELGDSALYFCASSTGPPDEQYFGPGTRLTVT.

The J gene is TRBJ1-1, the V gene TRBV7-8, with D unresolved. The V end was cut by 1 base, the J end by 0 bases, with 6 bases between. CDR1 is SGHVS, CDR2 FQNEAQ, per germline. The CDR3 is 14 residues long. Here the CDR3 reads CASSLDGMNTEAFF. The CDR3 DNA is TGTGCCAGCAGCTTAGATGGGATGAACACTGAAGCTTTCTTT.

Turning to this clone: In the same sample, other DNA sequences code for this CDR3. The chain recombines TRBV18 with TRBJ2-7; perhaps TRBD1 as D (6 bases). CDR1 is KGHSH and CDR2 is LQKENI in the germline V gene. This CDR3 region has 14 residues. V lost 6 bases and J 4 bases, leaving 16 bases between the germline ends. CDR3 DNA: TGTGCCAGCTCGCCGCGGACAGAGACTTACGAGCAGTACTTC. Translating gives CASSPRTETYEQYF.

The chain is built from TRBV4-3 and TRBJ2-1; 9 positions match TRBD2. The J segment lost 4 bases and the V segment lost 2 bases, leaving 6 bases of the junction unmatched. This CDR3 has 16 amino acids. CDR1 is LGHNA, CDR2 YSLEER, per germline. The DNA for the CDR3 is TGCGCCAGCAGCCAAACAATAGCGGGGGAGTACAATGAGCAGTTCTTC. This codes for CASSQTIAGEYNEQFF.

The CDR3 reads CSVDPAVYFGEQFF. CDR3 DNA: TGCAGCGTTGACCCAGCCGTTTATTTTGGTGAGCAGTTCTTC. This chain uses TRBV29-1 with TRBJ2-1; D gene ambiguous. The CDR3 runs to 14 residues. The germline CDR1 and CDR2 sequences are SQVTM and ANQGSEA. Trimming removed 3 bases at V and 9 bases at J, with 18 bases between.

This clone was picked up a small number of times. The chain uses TRBV11-1 and TRBJ2-7; D is undetermined. Germline V gene lookup returns CDR1 SGHAT and CDR2 FQDESV (reference sequence). Trimming left V 4 bases short and J 6 bases short, with 16 bases between. There are 14 residues in the CDR3. CDR3 in DNA: TGTGCCAGCAGCTCCAGAAATTACTTGGCCGAGCAGTACTTC. Its protein product is CASSSRNYLAEQYF.

This clone was seen only a few times. The junction departs from germline at one end; a sequencing error may be responsible. The rearrangement joins TRBV11-2 to TRBJ1-2; 10 bases line up with TRBD1. This CDR3 contains 14 residues. Per the germline V gene, CDR1 is SGHAT and CDR2 is FQNNGV. CDR3 DNA: TGTGCCAGCAGTTCGGACAGGGGGAACTTTGGCTACACCTTC. It encodes CASSSDRGNFGYTF. The whole variable domain, filled in from reference TRBV11-2 and TRBJ1-2, reads EAGVAQSPRYKIIEKRQSVAFWCNPISGHATLYWYQQILGQGPKLLIQFQNNGVVDDSQLPKDRFSAERLKGVDSTLKIQPAKLEDSAVYLCASSSDRGNFGYTFGSGTRLTVV.

This clone came up a few times. V is TRBV29-1 and J is TRBJ2-3; D not certain. CDR1 is SQVTM, CDR2 ANQGSEA, per germline. This CDR3 contains 14 residues. Trimming stripped 3 bases from V and 0 bases from J, with 10 bases between. This CDR3 is CSVDSSQSTDTQYF. Here the CDR3 DNA reads TGCAGCGTTGATAGTTCTCAAAGCACAGATACGCAGTATTTT.